These T cell receptor beta chains were read from a single sample in a study of CD8 T cells in ankylosing spondylitis. TCRdb used MiXCR to reprocess the 5' RACE reads, holding one entry per CDR3 protein. The sample carries 390,000 or so distinct CDR3 sequences, around 20% recorded once. Sequencing was done on a sample of blood, either unsorted or a sorted T cell fraction (not recorded which). The receptors stem from a male donor with ankylosing spondylitis. CDR3s include the opening cysteine and the closing phenylalanine or tryptophan. A D gene is named only where the DNA matches it firmly. For some rows the clone size is stated as once, few or many, or as a class when expanded; others skip it.

j_call: TRBJ1-5; d_call: NA; v_call: TRBV12-5; clone_size: NA; cdr3_nt: TGTGCTAGTGGTTTGAATTATGAGACAGGTAGGACGGATCAGCCCCAGCATTTT; cdr3_aa: CASGLNYETGRTDQPQHF
j_call: TRBJ2-3; d_call: TRBD2; v_call: TRBV5-1; clone_size: many; cdr3_nt: TGCGCCAGCGGAGAAGGAAGAGCGGGACTAGATACGCAGTATTTT; cdr3_aa: CASGEGRAGLDTQYF
j_call: TRBJ2-5; d_call: NA; v_call: TRBV29-1; clone_size: many; cdr3_nt: TGCAGCGTTGGCCCTCAGGGAGAGACCCAGTACTTC; cdr3_aa: CSVGPQGETQYF
j_call: TRBJ2-4; d_call: NA; v_call: TRBV7-2; clone_size: few; cdr3_nt: TGTGCCAGCAGCTTAGGCGGTATTGGGAACATTCAGTACTTC; cdr3_aa: CASSLGGIGNIQYF
j_call: TRBJ2-3; d_call: NA; v_call: TRBV5-6; clone_size: few; cdr3_nt: TGTGCCAGCAGCCGGGGGTTTAGCGGAAACCCAGATACGCAGTATTTT; cdr3_aa: CASSRGFSGNPDTQYF
j_call: TRBJ2-2; d_call: NA; v_call: TRBV12-3/TRBV12-4; clone_size: few; cdr3_nt: TGTGCCAGCACCGAGACTAGGCCCGGGGAGCTGTTTTTT; cdr3_aa: CASTETRPGELFF
j_call: TRBJ2-3; d_call: TRBD2; v_call: TRBV28; clone_size: many; cdr3_nt: TGTGCCAGCAGTTTACCCAGCGGGAGCCTTCCACTCACAGATACGCAGTATTTT; cdr3_aa: CASSLPSGSLPLTDTQYF
j_call: TRBJ1-2; d_call: NA; v_call: TRBV10-2; clone_size: few; cdr3_nt: TGCGCCAGCAGTCCCCAGGGGATAGATGGCTACACCTTC; cdr3_aa: CASSPQGIDGYTF
j_call: TRBJ2-2; d_call: NA; v_call: TRBV4-1; clone_size: many; cdr3_nt: TGCGCCAGCAGCCAAGATCGGAGTACCGGGGAGCTGTTTTTT; cdr3_aa: CASSQDRSTGELFF
j_call: TRBJ2-7; d_call: NA; v_call: TRBV10-3; clone_size: NA; cdr3_nt: TGTGCCATCAGTGAAGCTTTAGCGGCCCTCTCCTACGAGCAGTACTTC; cdr3_aa: CAISEALAALSYEQYF
j_call: TRBJ1-1; d_call: NA; v_call: TRBV7-2; clone_size: NA; cdr3_nt: TGTGCCAGCAGCTCCCCAGGGACTCAACAAGCTTTCTTT; cdr3_aa: CASSSPGTQQAFF
j_call: TRBJ2-7; d_call: NA; v_call: TRBV5-1; clone_size: few; cdr3_nt: TGCGCCAGCAGCTTCGCACCCGGGGACACCTCCTACGAGCAGTACTTC; cdr3_aa: CASSFAPGDTSYEQYF
j_call: TRBJ2-7; d_call: TRBD2; v_call: TRBV10-3; clone_size: NA; cdr3_nt: TGTGCCATCAGTGAATCCGGGACTAGGGACCGGGAGCAGTACTTC; cdr3_aa: CAISESGTRDREQYF
j_call: TRBJ2-1; d_call: TRBD2; v_call: TRBV28; clone_size: NA; cdr3_nt: TGTGCCACCCGGACTAGCGGGGACTTCGGTGAGCAGTTCTTC; cdr3_aa: CATRTSGDFGEQFF
j_call: TRBJ2-1; d_call: NA; v_call: TRBV29-1; clone_size: few; cdr3_nt: TGCAGCGTTGCCCTTAATGGTAACGACAATGAGCAGTTCTTC; cdr3_aa: CSVALNGNDNEQFF
j_call: TRBJ1-4; d_call: NA; v_call: TRBV27; clone_size: NA; cdr3_nt: TGTGCCAGCAGTTTGATTACAGGGCCACTTGAAAAACTGTTTTTT; cdr3_aa: CASSLITGPLEKLFF
j_call: TRBJ2-2; d_call: NA; v_call: TRBV30; clone_size: NA; cdr3_nt: TGTGCCTGGGAGGTGAAGAGGGACACCGGGGAGCTGTTTTTT; cdr3_aa: CAWEVKRDTGELFF
j_call: TRBJ2-5; d_call: NA; v_call: TRBV12-3/TRBV12-4; clone_size: few; cdr3_nt: TGTGCCAGCAGTTTAGGGGCCTTGGTGACCCAGTACTTC; cdr3_aa: CASSLGALVTQYF
j_call: TRBJ2-1; d_call: NA; v_call: TRBV12-3/TRBV12-4; clone_size: few; cdr3_nt: TGTGCCAGCAGCATCGACCGGGACACTTACAATGAGCAGTTCTTC; cdr3_aa: CASSIDRDTYNEQFF
j_call: TRBJ2-3; d_call: TRBD2; v_call: TRBV6-1; clone_size: once; cdr3_nt: TGTGCCAGCAGCGCAGGGACTAGCCATAGCACAGATACGCAGTATTTT; cdr3_aa: CASSAGTSHSTDTQYF
j_call: TRBJ2-3; d_call: TRBD1; v_call: TRBV5-6; clone_size: NA; cdr3_nt: TGTGCCGGCCAAGACAGGGATACAGATACGCAGTATTTT; cdr3_aa: CAGQDRDTDTQYF
j_call: TRBJ2-5; d_call: TRBD2; v_call: TRBV6-2/TRBV6-3; clone_size: few; cdr3_nt: TGTGCCAGCAGCTCCGCGAGGACTAGCGGGAGGGCCTACCCCCAGTACTTC; cdr3_aa: CASSSARTSGRAYPQYF
j_call: TRBJ2-1; d_call: TRBD2; v_call: TRBV4-2; clone_size: few; cdr3_nt: TGTGCCAGCAGCCAAGTAGCGGTAGCGGGAGGTCTTGATGAGCAGTTCTTC; cdr3_aa: CASSQVAVAGGLDEQFF
j_call: TRBJ1-3; d_call: NA; v_call: TRBV7-8; clone_size: NA; cdr3_nt: TGTGCCAGCAGCTTAGATGGCAGGGTCGGAAACACCATATATTTT; cdr3_aa: CASSLDGRVGNTIYF
j_call: TRBJ1-6; d_call: TRBD1; v_call: TRBV20-1; clone_size: NA; cdr3_nt: TGCAGTGCTCAAGACAGGGAATCCCCCTATAATTCACCCCTCCACTTT; cdr3_aa: CSAQDRESPYNSPLHF
j_call: TRBJ2-7; d_call: TRBD2; v_call: TRBV3-1; clone_size: NA; cdr3_nt: TGTGCCAGCAGCCTGATAGCGGGAGGGCCGTCCGAGCAGTACTTC; cdr3_aa: CASSLIAGGPSEQYF
j_call: TRBJ2-6; d_call: NA; v_call: TRBV28; clone_size: NA; cdr3_nt: TGTGCCAGCAGTTGGAGCATGGGGGCCAACGTCCTGACTTTC; cdr3_aa: CASSWSMGANVLTF
j_call: TRBJ2-3; d_call: NA; v_call: TRBV12-3/TRBV12-4; clone_size: few; cdr3_nt: TGTGCCAGCAGCCTTAGCGGAGACCCTAGCACAGATACGCAGTATTTT; cdr3_aa: CASSLSGDPSTDTQYF
j_call: TRBJ1-2; d_call: TRBD1; v_call: TRBV3-1; clone_size: few; cdr3_nt: TGTGCCAGCAGCAACCCGGGACAGGATTTTGGCTACACCTTC; cdr3_aa: CASSNPGQDFGYTF
j_call: TRBJ2-1; d_call: NA; v_call: TRBV9; clone_size: few; cdr3_nt: TGTGCCAGCAGGTGGGATGGAGGGGTGCAGGCCTACAATGAGCAGTTCTTC; cdr3_aa: CASRWDGGVQAYNEQFF
j_call: TRBJ2-1; d_call: TRBD2; v_call: TRBV6-5; clone_size: many; cdr3_nt: TGTGCCAGCAGTTACGGGCTAGCGGGCACTCACTACAATGAGCAGTTCTTC; cdr3_aa: CASSYGLAGTHYNEQFF
j_call: TRBJ2-7; d_call: NA; v_call: TRBV29-1; clone_size: few; cdr3_nt: TGCAGCGTTTCCAAGGGCTACGAGCAGTACTTC; cdr3_aa: CSVSKGYEQYF